These 22 T cell receptor beta chains share one sample of origin, sequenced in a study of cytomegalovirus exposure and HLA in healthy donors. Measured with immunoSEQ multiplex PCR; TCRdb has only the in-frame clones, and not every one. The sample contains 120,000 to 150,000 clones, 85% to 90% of which appear only once. Sequences were obtained from PBMCs. The receptors derive from a man aged 18 to 30 in good health and CMV-seronegative.

J is TRBJ1-2 and V is TRBV28; D uncertain. The CDR3 is 13 residues long. V lost 6 bases and J lost 1, with 9 bases in between. Germline V gives CDR1 MDHEN, CDR2 SYDVKM. CDR3 nucleotides: TGTGCCAGCAGCCAAGAGGGTAACTATGGCTACACCTTC. It codes for CASSQEGNYGYTF.

This clone has more than one count but fewer than ten. J is TRBJ2-7 and V is TRBV27; D possibly corresponds to TRBD1 (6 bases). The CDR3 consists of 14 residues. With 2 bases removed from V and 0 bases from J, the gap between germline ends came to 8 bases. Per the germline V gene, CDR1 is MNHEY and CDR2 is SMNVEV (reference sequence). In DNA, the CDR3 is TGTGCCAGCAGTTTACAGGGGAGCTCCTACGAGCAGTACTTC. Translation gives CASSLQGSSYEQYF.

The chain carries TRBV4-1 and TRBJ1-5; no definite D call. Looked up from germline, CDR1 is MGHRA and CDR2 is YSYEKL. Trimming took 0 bases from V and 6 from J, leaving 9 bases between them. The CDR3 is 14 amino acids. The CDR3, as DNA: TGCGCCAGCAGCCAAGAGTTCCGCAGTCAGCCCCAGCATTTT. Translated, it gives CASSQEFRSQPQHF.

This chain uses TRBV30 with TRBJ1-4, with a tentative D call TRBD1 (5 bases). CDR1 and CDR2 from the germline V gene are GTSNPN and SVGIG (reference sequence). With 4 bases removed from V and 5 bases from J, the gap between germline ends came to 8 bases. This CDR3 comprises 12 residues. DNA for the CDR3: TGTGCCTGGAACAGGCAAAATGAAAAACTGTTTTTT. Its protein is CAWNRQNEKLFF.

The chain couples TRBV27 to TRBJ2-1; 15 bases match TRBD2. With V trimmed by 2 bases and J by 5 bases, 10 bases remained unmatched. Germline assignment: CDR1 MNHEY and CDR2 SMNVEV (reference sequence). The CDR3 covers 19 residues. CDR3 DNA: TGTGCCAGCAGTTTAACCCCAGGACTAGCGGGGGGGTCGAACAATGAGCAGTTCTTC. Protein sequence: CASSLTPGLAGGSNNEQFF.

This chain joins TRBV10-3 and TRBJ2-2, with 11 bases identical to TRBD2. J gave up 0 bases and V 4 bases, and 1 base lay outside the gene matches. Germline assignment: CDR1 ENHRY and CDR2 SYGVKD. The length of the CDR3 is 16 residues. CDR3 loop: CAISGLAGTNTGELFF. CDR3 nucleotide sequence: TGTGCCATCAGTGGACTAGCGGGGACGAACACCGGGGAGCTGTTTTTT.

This chain connects TRBV4-1 to TRBJ1-5; 7 bases map to TRBD1. The CDR3 is 18 amino acids. Germline CDR1 is MGHRA and CDR2 is YSYEKL. Trimming at V came to 1 base and at J to 3 bases, leaving 12 bases not matched to a gene. The CDR3 DNA reads as TGCGCCAGCAGCCAAGCAGCCCGGACAGGAGCCTTCAATCAGCCCCAGCATTTT. Amino acids: CASSQAARTGAFNQPQHF.

The V gene is TRBV6-1, the J gene TRBJ1-1; perhaps TRBD1 as D (5 bases). V shed 1 base and J shed 4 bases, with 10 bases lying between them. Germline V lookup: CDR1 MNHNS, CDR2 SASEGT. The CDR3 sequence is 14 residues long. The CDR3 nucleotides are TGTGCCAGCAGTGAAGGGGGCCCGAGCACTGAAGCTTTCTTT. Its translation is CASSEGGPSTEAFF.

The V and J genes are TRBV18 and TRBJ2-5; D is possibly TRBD2 (5 bases). The CDR3 spans 13 residues. The V gene lost 0 bases and the J gene lost 3 bases, with 5 bases spanning the gap. The germline V gene encodes CDR1 KGHSH and CDR2 LQKENI. CDR3 nucleotide sequence: TGTGCCAGCTCACCACCAGCGGAAGAGACCCAGTACTTC. It is translated as CASSPPAEETQYF. The full variable domain, with the rest looked up from reference TRBV18 and TRBJ2-5, is NAGVMQNPRHLVRRRGQEARLRCSPMKGHSHVYWYRQLPEEGLKFMVYLQKENIIDESGMPKERFSAEFPKEGPSILRIQQVVRGDSAAYFCASSPPAEETQYFGPGTRLLVL.

The V and J genes are TRBV5-1 and TRBJ1-3, with 9 bases aligning to TRBD1. The V segment lost 3 bases and the J segment 3 bases; nucleotides outside the gene matches: 4. CDR3 length: 15 residues. Per the germline V gene, CDR1 is SGHRS and CDR2 is YFSETQ. CDR3 sequence: CASSSQGASGNTIYF. The CDR3 DNA reads as TGCGCCAGCAGCTCACAGGGGGCGAGTGGAAACACCATATATTTT.

The V call is TRBV19, the J call TRBJ2-1, with no clear D. Trimming pared 4 bases from V and 4 bases from J, leaving 14 bases between. The germline CDR1 and CDR2 sequences are LNHDA and SQIVND (reference sequence). This CDR3 is 15 amino acids long. This chain's CDR3 is CASSTRRRPYNEQFF. As DNA, the CDR3 is TGTGCCAGTAGTACGAGACGGAGACCGTACAATGAGCAGTTCTTC.

The rearrangement links TRBV7-9 to TRBJ2-5, with a possible D match to TRBD2 (6 bases). The V gene lost 5 bases and the J gene lost 5 bases, with 15 bases spanning the gap. There are 14 residues in the CDR3. The V gene's germline CDR1 is SEHNR and CDR2 FQNEAQ (reference sequence). Here the CDR3 DNA reads TGTGCCAGCAGCCCCAACCCGGGAGCGGAGACCCAGTACTTC. Translated, it gives CASSPNPGAETQYF.

V is TRBV2 and J is TRBJ1-1, with D perhaps TRBD1 (5 bases). V dropped 7 bases and J dropped 1 base, with 13 bases sitting between them. CDR3 length: 14 amino acids. Germline CDR1 reads SNHLY; CDR2 reads FYNNEI. The CDR3 sequence: CASKPGRANTEAFF. In DNA form, the CDR3 reads TGTGCCAGCAAACCAGGGAGGGCGAACACTGAAGCTTTCTTT. Supplemented by reference TRBV2 and TRBJ1-1, the full variable domain reads EPEVTQTPSHQVTQMGQEVILRCVPISNHLYFYWYRQILGQKVEFLVSFYNNEISEKSEIFDDQFSVERPDGSNFTLKIRSTKLEDSAMYFCASKPGRANTEAFFGQGTRLTVV.

The genes are TRBV20-1 and TRBJ2-5; the D is unclear. CDR3 size: 11 residues. V was cut by 2 bases and J by 5 bases, with 6 bases left in between. Germline V gene data show CDR1 as DFQATT and CDR2 as SNEGSKA (reference sequence). The CDR3 reads CSARSGETQYF. For the CDR3, the DNA is TGCAGTGCTAGATCCGGGGAGACCCAGTACTTC.

The chain links TRBV11-2 to TRBJ2-7, with 7 bases fitting TRBD1. V shed 4 bases and J 0 bases; nucleotides not matched to a gene: 6. Looked up from germline, CDR1 is SGHAT and CDR2 is FQNNGV. The CDR3 has 15 residues. The CDR3 spells CASSSSGTASYEQYF. The CDR3 DNA is TGTGCCAGCAGCTCTTCCGGGACAGCCTCCTACGAGCAGTACTTC.

V gene TRBV6-1 combines with J gene TRBJ2-7; a weak D match, TRBD2 (5 bases). Germline V CDR1 and CDR2: MNHNS, SASEGT. CDR3 size: 14 residues. V lost 7 bases and J lost 5, with 18 bases in between. CDR3 residues: CASKEGWSFHEQYF. Here the CDR3 DNA reads TGTGCCAGCAAAGAGGGTTGGTCCTTCCACGAGCAGTACTTC.

CDR3 DNA: TGCGCCAGTTCTACAGGGGGAACGAACACTGAAGCTTTCTTT. This gives the protein CASSTGGTNTEAFF. The V call is TRBV5-1, the J call TRBJ1-1, with 8 positions matching TRBD1. This CDR3 has 14 residues. V was pared by 8 bases and J by 1 base, with 7 bases of the junction left unmatched. Germline V gives CDR1 SGHRS, CDR2 YFSETQ.

The chain has TRBV12-5 and TRBJ2-7; 8 nucleotides agree with TRBD1. Germline CDR1 LGHNT, CDR2 FRNRAP. This CDR3 region has 16 residues. The J segment lost 2 bases and the V segment lost 7 bases, leaving 13 bases of the junction unmatched. DNA for the CDR3: TGTGCTAGTGCCATGACGCCGGGACAGGCTCCCTACGAGCAGTACTTC. Translating gives CASAMTPGQAPYEQYF.

The chain recombines TRBV6-6 with TRBJ1-2; TRBD1 is a possible D gene (5 bases). In germline, CDR1 is MNHNY, CDR2 SVGAGI (reference sequence). V gave up 3 bases and J gave up 1 base, with 12 bases separating them. CDR3 size: 15 residues. The CDR3 DNA reads as TGTGCCAGCAGTTATCCCGGGACTGATAACTATGGCTACACCTTC. This codes for CASSYPGTDNYGYTF.

The J gene is TRBJ2-1, the V gene TRBV28; D is undetermined. Germline V gene data show CDR1 as MDHEN and CDR2 as SYDVKM. The CDR3 length is 13 residues. Trimming removed 5 bases from V and 9 bases from J, with 14 bases in between. CDR3 nucleotides: TGTGCCAGCAGTGTAGGTAATAGAGGTGAGCAGTTCTTC. Amino acid sequence: CASSVGNRGEQFF.

J is TRBJ2-7 and V is TRBV27; 9 bases fit TRBD1. The V and J ends lost 0 bases and 0 bases, in that order; junction bases with no gene match: 3. From germline, CDR1 is MNHEY and CDR2 SMNVEV (reference sequence). This CDR3 has 16 residues. CDR3 coding DNA: TGTGCCAGCAGTTTATCCCAGACAGGGGGCTCCTACGAGCAGTACTTC. Translation gives CASSLSQTGGSYEQYF.

The chain employs TRBV4-3 and TRBJ2-7, with D maybe TRBD2 (5 bases). Deletions cut 1 base from V and 5 bases from J, with 12 bases between. The CDR3 runs 14 residues. From germline, CDR1 is LGHNA and CDR2 YSLEER. The CDR3 sequence is CASSQVLKEDEQYF. The CDR3 nucleotides are TGCGCCAGCAGCCAAGTTCTTAAGGAGGACGAGCAGTACTTC.